These 23 T cell receptor beta chains came from one sample sequenced in a study of T cells after yellow fever vaccination. MiXCR, run by TCRdb on the 5' RACE reads, gives a single entry per CDR3 protein. Here the sample spans 300,000 to 400,000 distinct CDR3 sequences, 6.2% being singletons. The sample here was PBMCs, taken 5 days after the yellow fever booster vaccination. All receptors derive from a man aged 25 to 45 who received the YFV17D yellow fever vaccine.

Ten or more counts support this clonotype. The chain carries TRBV20-1 and TRBJ2-7, with 8 bases fitting TRBD2. J was trimmed by 3 bases and V by 3 bases; bases with no gene match: 7. CDR1 is DFQATT, CDR2 SNEGSKA, per germline (reference sequence). This CDR3 spans 14 amino acids. Here the CDR3 DNA reads TGCAGTGCTAGGGCAACTAGCGGACTCTACGAGCAGTACTTC. Its protein product is CSARATSGLYEQYF.

This clonotype was observed a handful of times. The gene calls are TRBV12-3 or TRBV12-4 and TRBJ2-7; 9 bases map to TRBD1. The CDR3 length is 14 residues. V gave up 7 bases and J gave up 5 bases; unmatched junction bases: 9. The CDR3 loop reads CASTLWDRADEQYF. CDR3 DNA: TGTGCCAGCACCCTGTGGGACAGGGCGGACGAGCAGTACTTC.

This clonotype has a handful of counts. The V gene is TRBV7-2, the J gene TRBJ2-7; D is undetermined. CDR1 is SGHTA and CDR2 is FQGNSA in the germline V gene. The V end lost 3 bases, the J end lost 9 bases, and 9 bases lay between the germline ends. The CDR3 has 11 residues. The CDR3 loop is CASSFGARQYF. CDR3 DNA sequence: TGTGCCAGCAGCTTCGGTGCGAGGCAGTACTTC.

In its sample, this clonotype was seen a few times. The genes are TRBV4-2 and TRBJ2-7, with D perhaps matching TRBD2 (6 bases). Trimming pared 0 bases from V and 6 bases from J, leaving 15 bases between. Germline assignment: CDR1 LGHNA and CDR2 YNFKEQ. The CDR3 is 15 residues long. Here the CDR3 DNA reads TGTGCCAGCAGCCAAGAGGCGGGGCAGGGCCGCGAGCAGTACTTC. Translation: CASSQEAGQGREQYF.

This clonotype was recorded a few times. The chain recombines TRBV20-1 with TRBJ2-7, with TRBD2 identical over 11 bases. This CDR3 has 15 residues. Germline V CDR1 and CDR2: DFQATT, SNEGSKA (reference sequence). J was trimmed by 0 bases and V by 5 bases; bases with no gene match: 6. CDR3: CSAPLLAGVSYEQYF. In DNA, the CDR3 is TGCAGTGCTCCATTACTAGCGGGAGTCTCCTACGAGCAGTACTTC.

This clonotype was seen more than once but under ten times. At one end the junction does not follow the germline gene, possibly because of a read error. The chain joins TRBV12-5 to TRBJ2-2; the D is unclear. The CDR3 runs 17 residues. From germline, CDR1 is LGHNT and CDR2 FRNRAP. The CDR3: CASGLARLGSHTRELFF. The CDR3 region has the DNA TGTGCTAGTGGTTTGGCCCGGCTGGGCAGCCACACCCGGGAGCTGTTTTTT.

V and J are TRBV7-9 and TRBJ2-2; 12 bases agree with TRBD2. V was clipped by 6 bases and J by 4 bases; unmatched bases: 6. Germline loops: CDR1 SEHNR, CDR2 FQNEAQ (reference sequence). This CDR3 has 16 residues. As DNA, the CDR3 is TGTGCCAGCAGAAAACTAGCGGGAGGTACCACCGGGGAGCTGTTTTTT. This encodes CASRKLAGGTTGELFF.

This clonotype was detected only a few times. This rearrangement joins TRBV6-1 to TRBJ2-1; D perhaps matches TRBD1 (6 bases). This CDR3 is built from 15 residues. Germline V gene sequence: CDR1 MNHNS, CDR2 SASEGT. Between the trimmed V and J ends, which lost 6 bases and 4 bases, there was a span of 16 bases. CDR3 bases: TGTGCCAGCAGGTCGGACGTTCAGGGGTACAATGAGCAGTTCTTC. Protein product: CASRSDVQGYNEQFF.

This clonotype was picked up many times. The chain carries TRBV29-1 and TRBJ2-5; TRBD1 might be the D (6 bases). Germline CDR1 and CDR2: SQVTM and ANQGSEA. The V end lost 4 bases, the J end lost 4 bases, and 10 bases lay between the germline ends. The CDR3 has 12 amino acids. CDR3: CSVGEQGETQYF. The DNA of the CDR3 is TGCAGCGTTGGGGAACAGGGAGAGACCCAGTACTTC.

The rearrangement joins TRBV6-1 to TRBJ2-2, with unresolved D. V dropped 0 bases and J dropped 0 bases, with 8 bases sitting between them. Germline CDR1 reads MNHNS; CDR2 reads SASEGT. CDR3 length: 16 residues. The CDR3 spells CASSEAGISNTGELFF. The CDR3 DNA reads as TGTGCCAGCAGTGAAGCTGGGATTTCGAACACCGGGGAGCTGTTTTTT.

In this sample, this clonotype turned up many times. This rearrangement joins TRBV29-1 to TRBJ1-1; perhaps TRBD1 as D (6 bases). The CDR3 is 16 residues long. V lost 6 bases, J lost 0 bases, and 20 bases lay in between. Germline loops: CDR1 SQVTM, CDR2 ANQGSEA. CDR3 nucleotide sequence: TGCAGCGTCCGTGGGAGGGGGAGGGGCATGAACACTGAAGCTTTCTTT. Protein: CSVRGRGRGMNTEAFF.

Only a few counts were recorded for this clonotype. The CDR3 region is CACTPGLNYGYTF. The DNA of the CDR3 is TGTGCCTGCACCCCGGGCCTGAACTATGGCTACACCTTC. The chain is built from TRBV30 and TRBJ1-2; D ambiguous. Trimming took 6 bases from V and 2 from J, leaving 13 bases between them. The V gene's germline CDR1 is GTSNPN and CDR2 SVGIG (reference sequence). The CDR3 is made up of 13 amino acids.

The rearrangement joins TRBV10-2 to TRBJ2-7; perhaps D is TRBD1 or TRBD2 (5 bases each). The CDR3 consists of 15 residues. Germline V lookup: CDR1 WSHSY, CDR2 SAAADI. V lost 7 bases, J lost 6 bases, and 22 bases lay in between. CDR3 in amino acids: CASKTPGTSGSEQYF. The CDR3 DNA sequence: TGCGCCAGCAAAACACCCGGGACGTCAGGGAGCGAGCAGTACTTC.

This clonotype was seen a few times. The rearrangement joins TRBV20-1 to TRBJ1-5; 8 positions agree with TRBD1. The CDR3 is 13 amino acids. CDR1 is DFQATT, CDR2 SNEGSKA, per germline (reference sequence). The junction had 6 bases not matched to a gene; V was cut back by 5 bases and J by 6 bases. In nucleotides, the CDR3 is TGCAGTGCTTACGACAGGGGAGGTCAGCCCCAGCATTTT. It is translated as CSAYDRGGQPQHF.

The chain uses TRBV15 and TRBJ2-3; 12 bases map to TRBD2. With V trimmed by 2 bases and J by 3 bases, 3 bases remained unmatched. This CDR3 is 16 amino acids long. The germline V gene has CDR1 LNHNV and CDR2 YYDKDF (reference sequence). CDR3 amino acids: CATSRQLAGGTDTQYF. The CDR3 DNA follows: TGTGCCACCAGCAGACAACTAGCGGGAGGAACAGATACGCAGTATTTT.

This clonotype has only a few counts. The chain employs TRBV12-3 or TRBV12-4 and TRBJ2-3; 9 nucleotides line up with TRBD2. Losses at the gene ends were 5 bases for V and 3 bases for J; bases not matched to a gene: 9. The CDR3 loop spans 16 amino acids. The DNA of the CDR3 is TGTGCCAGCAGTATAGGCCTTAGCGGGAGTACAGATACGCAGTATTTT. Translation: CASSIGLSGSTDTQYF.

This clonotype has more than one count but fewer than ten. This rearrangement joins TRBV4-2 to TRBJ2-1, with TRBD2 identical over 9 bases. In germline, CDR1 is LGHNA, CDR2 YNFKEQ. V shed 4 bases, J shed 5 bases, and the junction held 6 bases outside the gene matches. CDR3 size: 15 residues. Here the CDR3 reads CASSRERLADNEQFF. For the CDR3, the DNA is TGTGCCAGCAGCCGGGAACGACTAGCGGACAATGAGCAGTTCTTC.

A word on this clonotype: A clone one base away is much larger, so this may be a read error. The CDR3 sequence is CSAIDRRRKGYTF. CDR3 nucleotide sequence: TGCAGTGCAATCGATCGGAGACGAAAGGGCTACACCTTC. The chain is built from TRBV20-1 and TRBJ1-2, with no clear D. CDR3 size: 13 residues. The germline V and J ends were trimmed by 6 bases and 8 bases, with 19 bases remaining between them. The germline V gene encodes CDR1 DFQATT and CDR2 SNEGSKA (reference sequence).

This clonotype came up a few times. V usage is TRBV5-4 and J usage is TRBJ2-3; 10 bases fit TRBD1. Germline CDR1 is SGHNT and CDR2 is YYREEE (reference sequence). The CDR3 spans 14 residues. J was trimmed by 2 bases and V by 10 bases; bases with no gene match: 7. CDR3 amino acids: CAQRDRGHTDTQYF. DNA for the CDR3: TGTGCCCAGCGAGACAGGGGGCACACAGATACGCAGTATTTT. Variable domain in full (rest from reference TRBV5-4 and TRBJ2-3): ETGVTQSPTHLIKTRGQQVTLRCSSQSGHNTVSWYQQALGQGPQFIFQYYREEENGRGNFPPRFSGLQFPNYSSELNVNALELDDSALYLCAQRDRGHTDTQYFGPGTRLTVL.

J is TRBJ1-2 and V is TRBV7-2; 8 bases fit TRBD1. V lost 3 bases and J lost 4; bases outside the gene matches: 7. CDR3 length: 15 amino acids. CDR1 SGHTA and CDR2 FQGNSA come from the germline V gene. In DNA, the CDR3 is TGTGCCAGCAGCTTCACACAGGGGGTGGTCTATGGCTACACCTTC. It specifies CASSFTQGVVYGYTF.

This clonotype was seen only a few times. CDR3 DNA: TGCAGTGCTAGAACTAGCGGAGATGGCTACGAGCAGTACTTC. Amino acids: CSARTSGDGYEQYF. V is TRBV20-1 and J is TRBJ2-7; TRBD2 aligns across 8 bases. Germline V lookup: CDR1 DFQATT, CDR2 SNEGSKA (reference sequence). J lost 3 bases, V lost 2 bases, and 6 bases had no gene match. The CDR3 is 14 residues long.

Note on this clonotype: At one of its ends the junction is not consistent with the germline gene, which may arise from a read error. The J gene is TRBJ2-3, the V gene TRBV4-3; D ambiguous. The CDR3 runs 13 residues. Germline V CDR1 and CDR2: LGHNA, YSLEER. Written as DNA, the CDR3 is TGCTCCAGCAGCCAAGTGGTCGGCGATACGCAGTATTTT. Protein product: CSSSQVVGDTQYF.

Worth noting for this clonotype: Germline and junction disagree at one end, which may indicate a read error. The J gene is TRBJ2-7, the V gene TRBV20-1; D possibly uses TRBD1 or TRBD2 (5 bases each). This CDR3 has 13 residues. Germline V gene sequence: CDR1 DFQATT, CDR2 SNEGSKA (reference sequence). CDR3 sequence reads: CSAIHSGTKHENF. The CDR3 DNA sequence: TGCAGTGCTATCCACTCCGGGACCAAGCATGAGAACTTC.